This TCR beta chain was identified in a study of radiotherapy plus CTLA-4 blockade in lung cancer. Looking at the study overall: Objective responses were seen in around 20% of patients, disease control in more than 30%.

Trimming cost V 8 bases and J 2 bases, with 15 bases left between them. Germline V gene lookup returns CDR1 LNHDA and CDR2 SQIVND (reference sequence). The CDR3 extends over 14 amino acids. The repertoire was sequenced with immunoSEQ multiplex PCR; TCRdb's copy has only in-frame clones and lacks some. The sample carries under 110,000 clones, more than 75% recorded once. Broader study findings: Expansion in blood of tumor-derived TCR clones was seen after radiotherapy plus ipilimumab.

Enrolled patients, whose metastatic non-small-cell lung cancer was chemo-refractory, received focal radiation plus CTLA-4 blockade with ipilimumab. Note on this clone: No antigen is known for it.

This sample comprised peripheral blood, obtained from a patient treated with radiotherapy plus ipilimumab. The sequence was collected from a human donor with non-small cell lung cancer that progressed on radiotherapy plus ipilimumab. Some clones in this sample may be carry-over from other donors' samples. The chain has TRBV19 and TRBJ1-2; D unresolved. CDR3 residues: CASGRAVPNYGYTF. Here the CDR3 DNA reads TGTGCCAGTGGGCGTGCGGTACCAAACTATGGCTACACCTTC.